A selection of T cell receptor beta chains follows, all from one sample in a study of T cell responses to AZD1222 COVID-19 vaccine. Assay: immunoSEQ multiplex PCR; the TCRdb copy retains only in-frame clones and omits some. The data contain roughly 93,000 clones, about 89% of them singletons. Source: peripheral blood, taken on day 0 of AZD1222 vaccination. These receptors were collected from an adult in good health. The CDR3 runs from the conserved cysteine through the conserved F or W. A D gene is named only where the DNA matches it firmly. The listing skips clone size in some rows; elsewhere it reads once, few, many or a size class.

>TRBD2|TRBV4-2|.|TRBJ2-5
CASSQDQAQRSRLAGAGETQYF
TGTGCCAGCAGCCAAGATCAAGCCCAAAGATCCCGCCTAGCGGGGGCGGGGGAGACCCAGTACTTC
>TRBD1|TRBV2|.|TRBJ1-2
CASSGDSNYGYTF
TGTGCCAGCAGTGGGGACAGTAACTATGGCTACACCTTC
>.|TRBV2|.|TRBJ2-7
CASGGVFAYEQYF
TGTGCCAGCGGGGGTGTCTTTGCCTACGAGCAGTACTTC
>.|TRBV6-5|once|TRBJ1-5
CASSYRGVGSNQPQHF
TGTGCCAGCAGTTACAGGGGGGTGGGAAGCAATCAGCCCCAGCATTTT
>TRBD1|TRBV27|.|TRBJ2-1
CASSTWTGEVNEQFF
TGTGCCAGCAGTACTTGGACAGGGGAGGTCAATGAGCAGTTCTTC
>TRBD2|TRBV27|.|TRBJ2-1
CASSILTSGGNNEQFF
TGTGCCAGCAGTATCCTAACTAGCGGGGGGAACAATGAGCAGTTCTTC
>.|TRBV19|.|TRBJ1-5
CASSKTGNQPQHF
TGTGCCAGTAGTAAGACAGGCAATCAGCCCCAGCATTTT
>.|TRBV9|.|TRBJ1-6
CASRASTNSPLHF
TGTGCCAGCAGGGCCAGTACTAATTCACCCCTCCACTTT
>.|TRBV2|.|TRBJ2-7
CATRSEYSYEQYF
TGTGCCACCCGAAGTGAGTATTCCTACGAGCAGTACTTC
>TRBD1|TRBV19|.|TRBJ1-5
CASSSTGGLVHF
TGTGCCAGTAGTTCGACAGGGGGCCTCGTTCATTTT
>TRBD1|TRBV3-1/TRBV3-2|.|TRBJ1-1
CASSQGTGVDTEAFF
TGTGCCAGCAGCCAGGGGACAGGGGTAGACACTGAAGCTTTCTTT
>.|TRBV27|.|TRBJ1-2
CASSLQMNYGYTF
TGTGCCAGCAGTTTGCAGATGAACTATGGCTACACCTTC
>.|TRBV7-9|.|TRBJ2-2
CASSLTQFRGELFF
TGTGCCAGCAGCTTAACCCAGTTTAGGGGGGAGCTGTTTTTT
>.|TRBV24-1|.|TRBJ2-3
CATSDPGRTDTQYF
TGTGCCACCAGTGACCCCGGGAGAACAGATACGCAGTATTTT
>TRBD2|TRBV7-2|.|TRBJ2-1
CASSLAGTSRGQFF
TGTGCCAGCAGCTTAGCCGGGACTAGTAGGGGGCAGTTCTTC
>TRBD1|TRBV30|.|TRBJ1-6
CAWSVQLLGTGRLHSPLHF
TGTGCCTGGAGTGTACAATTATTGGGGACAGGGAGACTTCATTCACCCCTCCACTTT
>TRBD1|TRBV5-4|.|TRBJ1-3
CASSYSRDRDHTIYF
TGTGCCAGCAGCTATTCCCGGGACAGGGATCACACCATATATTTT
>TRBD1|TRBV6-5|.|TRBJ1-2
CASSDRGGYTF
TGTGCCAGCAGCGACAGGGGAGGCTACACCTTC
>.|TRBV5-1|.|TRBJ1-1
CASSSGTLDTEAFF
TGCGCCAGCAGTTCCGGGACGCTAGACACTGAAGCTTTCTTT
>.|TRBV5-6|.|TRBJ1-2
CASSLFPGNYGYTF
TGTGCCAGCAGCTTGTTCCCGGGCAACTATGGCTACACCTTC
>.|TRBV7-9|.|TRBJ1-3
CASSSGTSGNTIYF
TGTGCCAGCAGTTCCGGGACGTCTGGAAACACCATATATTTT
>TRBD1|TRBV29-1|.|TRBJ1-1
CSVEWVGQGSTMNTEAFF
TGCAGCGTTGAGTGGGTAGGACAGGGTTCCACCATGAACACTGAAGCTTTCTTT
>.|TRBV6-1|.|TRBJ1-5
CASSGGRSYSNQPQHF
TGTGCCAGCAGTGGGGGACGGTCGTATAGCAATCAGCCCCAGCATTTT
>.|TRBV6-5|.|TRBJ2-1
CASSRDSYNEQFF
TGTGCCAGCAGTCGGGACTCCTACAATGAGCAGTTCTTC
>TRBD2|TRBV5-1|.|TRBJ2-1
CASSSGGSSSYNEQFF
TGCGCCAGCAGTTCCGGGGGGAGCAGCTCCTACAATGAGCAGTTCTTC
>TRBD1|TRBV25-1|few|TRBJ1-4
CASSRFSDRGQTNEKLFF
TGTGCCAGCAGTCGGTTTTCAGACAGGGGGCAAACTAATGAAAAACTGTTTTTT
>.|TRBV10-3|.|TRBJ1-6
CAISLDQNSPLHF
TGTGCCATCAGCCTGGACCAAAATTCACCCCTCCACTTT
>.|TRBV5-8|.|TRBJ2-7
CASSLLTLEQYF
TGTGCCAGCAGCTTGTTGACCCTCGAGCAGTACTTC
>TRBD1|TRBV5-1|few|TRBJ1-1
CASSFSPGQSEAFF
TGCGCCAGCAGCTTCTCACCGGGACAGAGTGAAGCTTTCTTT
>TRBD1|TRBV10-1|.|TRBJ2-7
CASSEADVGDSSYEQYF
TGCGCCAGCAGTGAGGCCGACGTTGGGGACAGCTCCTACGAGCAGTACTTC
>TRBD2|TRBV11-1|few|TRBJ2-1
CASSLGGGAVNEQFF
TGTGCCAGCAGCTTAGGCGGGGGGGCCGTTAATGAGCAGTTCTTC
>.|TRBV28|few|TRBJ2-7
CASSLTGFEQYF
TGTGCCAGCAGTCTAACAGGGTTCGAGCAGTACTTC
>.|TRBV18|.|TRBJ1-1
CASFRSGQTGSSTEAFF
TGTGCCAGCTTCCGCTCGGGCCAAACGGGAAGTAGCACTGAAGCTTTCTTT
>.|TRBV4-2|.|TRBJ1-2
CASSLGTAVDYGYTF
TGTGCCAGCAGCCTGGGCACGGCGGTAGACTATGGCTACACCTTC
>.|TRBV6-2/TRBV6-3|.|TRBJ2-3
CASSYSRVSSTQYF
TGTGCCAGCAGTTACTCGAGGGTCTCTTCTACGCAGTATTTT